This is a list of T cell receptor beta chains from one sample in a study of graft-versus-host responses after intestinal transplantation. Their antigens remain unidentified. This table comes from immunoSEQ multiplex PCR, and its TCRdb copy is limited to in-frame clones, with some not included. This table holds fewer than 85,000 clones, 84% found once. The sequences come from unstimulated CD4+ T cells sorted from spleen or lymph node cells, collected before transplant. Source of these receptors: a human donor who was the organ donor for an intestinal transplant. CDR3s include the opening cysteine and the closing phenylalanine or tryptophan. Each record gives: V gene, clone size, J gene, D gene, CDR3 DNA, CDR3 protein. D genes are given only for firm matches. A row's size may be missing; if present it is once, few, many or a size class.

>TRBV6-5|-|TRBJ2-2|TRBD2
TGTGCCAGCAGACCAATAGCGGGGGGCGGGGAGCTGTTTTTT
CASRPIAGGGELFF
>TRBV4-3|-|TRBJ1-2|-
TGCGCCAGCAGCCAAGTAAGGAGGACAGCGAACCTCTATGGCTACACCTTC
CASSQVRRTANLYGYTF
>TRBV4-2|few|TRBJ1-6|-
TGTGCCAGCAGCCAAGAGAGGTATTCACCCCTCCACTTT
CASSQERYSPLHF
>TRBV2|-|TRBJ1-2|-
TGTGCCAGCAGTGATTCGGGGGGAAGTGACTATGGCTACACCTTC
CASSDSGGSDYGYTF
>TRBV7-8|-|TRBJ1-2|TRBD1
TGTGCCAGCAGCCCGGGGACAGGGTATGGCTACACCTTC
CASSPGTGYGYTF
>TRBV7-3|few|TRBJ2-2|-
TGTGCCAGCAGCCCGACAGTCACCGGGGAGCTGTTTTTT
CASSPTVTGELFF
>TRBV18|-|TRBJ1-4|-
TGTGCCAGCTCACAAACAGGGCTTGGTGAAAAACTGTTTTTT
CASSQTGLGEKLFF
>TRBV6-1|-|TRBJ2-3|-
TGTGCCAGCAGTGACGGACAGCCTAAATACACAGATACGCAGTATTTT
CASSDGQPKYTDTQYF
>TRBV5-4|-|TRBJ2-1|-
TGTGCCAGCAGGGCGCAATTCGGGACAGCGGGCAATGAGCAGTTCTTC
CASRAQFGTAGNEQFF
>TRBV4-1|-|TRBJ1-4|-
TGCGCCAGCAGCCAAGGACAGACTAATGAAAAACTGTTTTTT
CASSQGQTNEKLFF
>TRBV5-1|-|TRBJ1-4|TRBD1
TGCGCCAGCAGCTTGGATGGCAGGGGGGAAGAAAAACTGTTTTTT
CASSLDGRGEEKLFF
>TRBV7-6|-|TRBJ2-3|-
TGTGCCAGCAGCTTAGAGGGGGGGGCGAATACGCAGTATTTT
CASSLEGGANTQYF
>TRBV5-1|-|TRBJ1-2|-
TGCGCCAGCAGCTCCGGGGGGCATGGCTACACCTTC
CASSSGGHGYTF
>TRBV19|-|TRBJ1-5|TRBD1
TGTGCCAGTAGTGACAGGGGGTATCATCAGCCCCAGCATTTT
CASSDRGYHQPQHF
>TRBV7-2|-|TRBJ2-5|-
TGTGCCAGCAGCCCAGCGGAGACCCAGTACTTC
CASSPAETQYF
>TRBV27|-|TRBJ2-3|TRBD2
TGTGCCAGCAGTCTACTTAGCGGGGGGGCGACAGATACGCAGTATTTT
CASSLLSGGATDTQYF
>TRBV7-2|-|TRBJ1-6|-
TGTGCCAGCAGCTTAAATGTGCAGGGTACAAGTTCACCCCTCCACTTT
CASSLNVQGTSSPLHF
>TRBV28|-|TRBJ1-1|TRBD1
TGTGCCAGCAGGGGGATGACAGGGTCATACACTGAAGCTTTCTTT
CASRGMTGSYTEAFF
>TRBV6-5|-|TRBJ2-5|TRBD2
TGTGCCAGCAGTTCCGGACTAGCCCCAATCCAAGAGACCCAGTACTTC
CASSSGLAPIQETQYF
>TRBV15|once|TRBJ2-1|-
TGTGCCACCAGCAGGTTGGCAGATGAGCAGTTCTTC
CATSRLADEQFF
>TRBV12-5|-|TRBJ1-2|-
TGTGCTAGTGGTTCGTCTCCTGGCCTCAACTATGGCTACACCTTC
CASGSSPGLNYGYTF
>TRBV18|-|TRBJ1-2|-
TGTGCCAGCTCACCACAGGCATCAGGGGTAATTAACTATGGCTACACCTTC
CASSPQASGVINYGYTF
>TRBV6-4|-|TRBJ2-3|-
TGTGCCAGCAGTGACTCGAGGGGAGGTACGCAGTATTTT
CASSDSRGGTQYF